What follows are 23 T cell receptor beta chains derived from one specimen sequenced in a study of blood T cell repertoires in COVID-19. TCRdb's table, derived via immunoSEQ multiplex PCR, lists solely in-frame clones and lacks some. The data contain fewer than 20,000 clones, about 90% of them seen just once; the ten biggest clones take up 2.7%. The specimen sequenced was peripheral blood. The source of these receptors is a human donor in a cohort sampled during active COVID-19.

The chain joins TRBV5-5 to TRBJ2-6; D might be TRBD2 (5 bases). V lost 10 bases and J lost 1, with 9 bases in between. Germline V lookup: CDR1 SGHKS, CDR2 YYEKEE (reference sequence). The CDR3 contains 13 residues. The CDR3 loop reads CACERSGANVLTF. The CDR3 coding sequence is TGTGCCTGCGAGCGGTCTGGGGCCAACGTCCTGACTTTC.

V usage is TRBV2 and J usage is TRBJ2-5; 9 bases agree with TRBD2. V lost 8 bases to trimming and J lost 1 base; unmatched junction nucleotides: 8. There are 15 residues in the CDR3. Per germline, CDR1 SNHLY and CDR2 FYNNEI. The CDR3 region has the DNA TGTGCCAGCTCCCCTGGTAGCGGGAGCCAAGAGACCCAGTACTTC. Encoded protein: CASSPGSGSQETQYF. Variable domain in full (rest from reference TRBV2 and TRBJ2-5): EPEVTQTPSHQVTQMGQEVILRCVPISNHLYFYWYRQILGQKVEFLVSFYNNEISEKSEIFDDQFSVERPDGSNFTLKIRSTKLEDSAMYFCASSPGSGSQETQYFGPGTRLLVL.

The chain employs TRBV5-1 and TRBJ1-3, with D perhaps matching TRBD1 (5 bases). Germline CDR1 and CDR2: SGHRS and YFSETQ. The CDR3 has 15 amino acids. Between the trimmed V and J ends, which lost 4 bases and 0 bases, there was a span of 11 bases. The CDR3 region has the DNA TGCGCCAGCAGCGAAGGGGCCCCCTCTGGAAACACCATATATTTT. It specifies CASSEGAPSGNTIYF.

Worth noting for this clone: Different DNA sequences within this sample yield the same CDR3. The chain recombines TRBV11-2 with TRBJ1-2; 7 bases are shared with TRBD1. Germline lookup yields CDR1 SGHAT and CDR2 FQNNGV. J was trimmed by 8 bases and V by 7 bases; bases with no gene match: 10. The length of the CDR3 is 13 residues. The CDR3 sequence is CASTPTGNSGYTF. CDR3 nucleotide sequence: TGTGCCAGCACTCCGACAGGGAATAGCGGCTACACCTTC.

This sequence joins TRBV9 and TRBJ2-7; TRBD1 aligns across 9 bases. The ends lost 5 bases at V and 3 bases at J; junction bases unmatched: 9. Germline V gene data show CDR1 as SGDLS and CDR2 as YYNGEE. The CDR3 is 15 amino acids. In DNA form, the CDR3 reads TGTGCCAGCAGTCGACAGGGGGGGGCCCTCTACGAGCAGTACTTC. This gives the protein CASSRQGGALYEQYF.

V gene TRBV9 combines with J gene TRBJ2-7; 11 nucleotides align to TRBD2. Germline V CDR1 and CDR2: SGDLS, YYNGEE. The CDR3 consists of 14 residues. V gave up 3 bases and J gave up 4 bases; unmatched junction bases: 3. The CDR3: CASSAGLAEYEQYF. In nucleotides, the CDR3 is TGTGCCAGCAGCGCGGGACTAGCGGAGTACGAGCAGTACTTC.

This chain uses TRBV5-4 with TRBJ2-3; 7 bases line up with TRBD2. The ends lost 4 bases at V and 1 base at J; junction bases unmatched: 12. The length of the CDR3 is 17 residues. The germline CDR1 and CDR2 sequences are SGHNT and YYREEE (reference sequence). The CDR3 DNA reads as TGTGCCAGCAGCGCCCCCATCCTAGCGGCGGGCACAGATACGCAGTATTTT. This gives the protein CASSAPILAAGTDTQYF.

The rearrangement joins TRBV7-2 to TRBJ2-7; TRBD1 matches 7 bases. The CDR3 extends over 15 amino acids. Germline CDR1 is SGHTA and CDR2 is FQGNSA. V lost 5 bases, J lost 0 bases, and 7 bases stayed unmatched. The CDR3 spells CASSLGTAHSYEQYF. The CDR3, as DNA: TGTGCCAGCAGCCTAGGGACAGCACACTCCTACGAGCAGTACTTC.

CDR3 nucleotides: TGTGCCGGACTCAGGGCAGGGGGCACTGGGGCCAACGTCCTGACTTTC. This translates into CAGLRAGGTGANVLTF. V usage is TRBV5-4 and J usage is TRBJ2-6, with 8 bases lining up with TRBD1. Germline V gene lookup returns CDR1 SGHNT and CDR2 YYREEE (reference sequence). With V trimmed by 10 bases and J by 2 bases, 11 bases remained unmatched. This CDR3 has 16 residues.

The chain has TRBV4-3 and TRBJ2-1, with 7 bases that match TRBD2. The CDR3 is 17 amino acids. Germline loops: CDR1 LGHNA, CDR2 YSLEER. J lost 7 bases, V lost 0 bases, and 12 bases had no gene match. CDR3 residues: CASSQDNSRGSHNEQFF. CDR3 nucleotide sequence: TGCGCCAGCAGCCAAGATAATAGTCGCGGGAGTCATAATGAGCAGTTCTTC.

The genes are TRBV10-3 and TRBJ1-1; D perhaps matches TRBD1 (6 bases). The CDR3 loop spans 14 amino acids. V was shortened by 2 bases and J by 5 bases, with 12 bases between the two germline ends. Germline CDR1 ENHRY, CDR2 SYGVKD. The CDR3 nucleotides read TGTGCCATCAGTGAGGGCAGGGGTGGTACTGAAGCTTTCTTT. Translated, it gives CAISEGRGGTEAFF.

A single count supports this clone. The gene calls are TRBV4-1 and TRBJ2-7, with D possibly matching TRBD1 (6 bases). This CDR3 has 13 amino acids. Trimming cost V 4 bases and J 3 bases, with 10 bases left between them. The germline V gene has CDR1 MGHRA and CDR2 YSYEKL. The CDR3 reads CASSPGTNYEQYF. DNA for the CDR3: TGCGCCAGCAGCCCCGGGACAAACTACGAGCAGTACTTC.

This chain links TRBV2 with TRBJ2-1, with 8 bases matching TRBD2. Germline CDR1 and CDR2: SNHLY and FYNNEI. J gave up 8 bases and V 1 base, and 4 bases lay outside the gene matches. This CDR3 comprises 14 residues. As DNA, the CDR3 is TGTGCCAGCAGTGAAGGGACTAGCACCGATGAGCAGTTCTTC. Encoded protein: CASSEGTSTDEQFF.

In nucleotides, the CDR3 is TGCGCCAGCAGCGCCGCGGACAGGGGAGACTATGGCTACACCTTC. It encodes CASSAADRGDYGYTF. The gene calls are TRBV5-1 and TRBJ1-2, with 9 bases fitting TRBD1. Germline V lookup: CDR1 SGHRS, CDR2 YFSETQ. Unmatched junction bases numbered 7, after V lost 4 bases and J lost 3 bases. The CDR3 totals 15 residues.

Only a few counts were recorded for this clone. The CDR3 coding sequence is TGTGCCAGCAGCAAGAACAGGGACCTCAATCAGCCCCAGCATTTT. Its translation is CASSKNRDLNQPQHF. The V gene is TRBV27, the J gene TRBJ1-5; perhaps TRBD1 as D (6 bases). The CDR3 sequence is 15 residues long. CDR1 and CDR2 (germline): MNHEY, SMNVEV (reference sequence). The V and J ends lost 6 bases and 3 bases respectively, with 15 bases between them.

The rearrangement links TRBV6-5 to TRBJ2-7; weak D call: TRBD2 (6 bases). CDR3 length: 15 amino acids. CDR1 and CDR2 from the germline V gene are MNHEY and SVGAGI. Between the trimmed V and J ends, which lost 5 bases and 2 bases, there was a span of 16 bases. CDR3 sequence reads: CASSLQARGPYEQYF. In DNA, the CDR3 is TGTGCCAGCAGTCTACAGGCGCGGGGACCCTACGAGCAGTACTTC.

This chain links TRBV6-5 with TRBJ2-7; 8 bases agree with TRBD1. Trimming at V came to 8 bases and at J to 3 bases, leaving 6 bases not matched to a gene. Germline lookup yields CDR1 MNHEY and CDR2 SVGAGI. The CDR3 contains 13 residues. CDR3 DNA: TGTGCCAGCGGCCTAGGACAGGGCTACGAGCAGTACTTC. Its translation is CASGLGQGYEQYF.

The CDR3 sequence is CASSLSYYYGYTF. The CDR3 coding sequence is TGTGCCAGCAGTTTATCGTACTACTATGGCTACACCTTC. The rearrangement uses TRBV27 and TRBJ1-2; D not resolved. Per germline, CDR1 MNHEY and CDR2 SMNVEV (reference sequence). V lost 0 bases to trimming and J lost 3 bases, with 5 bases between them. This CDR3 has 13 residues.

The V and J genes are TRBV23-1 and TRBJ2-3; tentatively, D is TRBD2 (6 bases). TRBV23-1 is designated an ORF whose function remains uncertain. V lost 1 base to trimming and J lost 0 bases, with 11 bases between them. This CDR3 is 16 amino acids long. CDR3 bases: TGCGCCAGCAGTCAATGGAGGGAGACTAGCACAGATACGCAGTATTTT. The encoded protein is CASSQWRETSTDTQYF.

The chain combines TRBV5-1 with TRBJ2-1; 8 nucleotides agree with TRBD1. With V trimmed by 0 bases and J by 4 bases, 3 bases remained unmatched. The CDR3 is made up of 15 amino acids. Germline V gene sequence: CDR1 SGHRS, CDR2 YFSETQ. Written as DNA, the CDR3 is TGCGCCAGCAGCTTGGAGGGACAGGAGTACAATGAGCAGTTCTTC. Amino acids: CASSLEGQEYNEQFF.

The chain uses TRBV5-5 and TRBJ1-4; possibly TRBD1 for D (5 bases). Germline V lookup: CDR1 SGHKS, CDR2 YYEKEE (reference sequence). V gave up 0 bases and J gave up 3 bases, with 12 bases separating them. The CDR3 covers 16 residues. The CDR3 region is CASSLAVGGANEKLFF. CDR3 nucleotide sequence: TGTGCCAGCAGCTTGGCCGTGGGAGGGGCTAATGAAAAACTGTTTTTT.

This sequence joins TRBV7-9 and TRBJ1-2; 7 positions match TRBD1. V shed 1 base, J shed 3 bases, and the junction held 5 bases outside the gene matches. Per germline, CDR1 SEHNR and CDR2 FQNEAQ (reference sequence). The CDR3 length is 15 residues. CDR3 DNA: TGTGCCAGCAGCTTAGAGGACAGGCCCTACTATGGCTACACCTTC. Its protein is CASSLEDRPYYGYTF.

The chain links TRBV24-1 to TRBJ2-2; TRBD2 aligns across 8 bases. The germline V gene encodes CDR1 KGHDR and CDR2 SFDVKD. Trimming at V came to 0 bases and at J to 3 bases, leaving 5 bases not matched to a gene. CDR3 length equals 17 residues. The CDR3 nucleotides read TGTGCCACCAGTGATTTGTTGGCGGGAGGAGACACCGGGGAGCTGTTTTTT. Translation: CATSDLLAGGDTGELFF.